What follows describes a single T cell receptor beta chain. What it recognizes is unknown. The J segment lost 0 bases and the V segment lost 3 bases, leaving 1 base of the junction unmatched. CDR1 is MRHNA, CDR2 SNTAGT, per germline. This CDR3 contains 15 residues. These data come from a study of T cell responses to AZD1222 COVID-19 vaccine. General study results and limits: Breadth and depth of Spike-specific TCRs rose after two AZD1222 doses. Vaccine-associated CD4 TCRs ranged over spike, dominating at 160-218 and 743-854. Only a handful of AZD1222 recipients were seropositive at baseline. Donors in the cohort were predominantly white British and more often female, and clonal diversity was possibly underestimated.

Sequenced by immunoSEQ multiplex PCR; TCRdb stores in-frame clones only, minus some. This sample yields around 80,000 clones, of which roughly nine tenths are seen a single time; about 5.2% belongs to the top ten. The clonotype was recovered from an adult in good health. This sample comprised peripheral blood, obtained on day 0 of AZD1222 vaccination. This chain connects TRBV6-4 to TRBJ2-1; 8 bases fit TRBD2. This chain's CDR3 is CASSEGTSSYNEQFF. The CDR3 DNA reads TGTGCCAGCAGTGAGGGGACTAGCTCCTACAATGAGCAGTTCTTC.